This section outlines one TCR beta chain sequence together with its context. One end of the junction varies from germline; a read error may be responsible. Each CDR3 protein is one row after TCRdb ran MiXCR on the 5' RACE reads. The sample records roughly 120,000 distinct CDR3 sequences, about 15% being singletons. This CDR3 spans 14 amino acids. This sample is part of a study of early T cells in non-severe SARS-CoV-2 infection. The specimen was whole blood. The clonotype originates from an adult who was a healthcare worker with PCR-confirmed SARS-CoV-2 infection or an uninfected control (not recorded which). This chain links TRBV12-3 or TRBV12-4 with TRBJ1-1; a possible D gene is TRBD1 (6 bases). The CDR3 protein is CVSSPGHSNTEAFF. The CDR3 nucleotides are TGTGTCAGCAGCCCGGGACATTCGAACACTGAAGCTTTCTTT.